The 28 T cell receptor beta chains below come from one sample, sequenced in a study of T-cell reconstitution after alpha-beta-depleted transplantation in children. The TCRbeta library was prepared with unique molecular identifiers. Each CDR3 protein gets one entry after TCRdb re-called the PCR reads with MiXCR. The sample yields approximately 400,000 distinct CDR3 sequences, roughly 17% seen once. Material: PBMCs, mostly from graft donor cells, obtained 360 days after TCRalphabeta/CD19-depleted stem cell transplant. Source of these receptors: a boy less than two years old who had a stem cell transplant for Wiskott-Aldrich syndrome, so the T cells may come from the graft donor.

The chain recombines TRBV4-3 with TRBJ2-5; TRBD2 aligns across 11 bases. Germline loops: CDR1 LGHNA, CDR2 YSLEER. The CDR3 consists of 16 residues. The J segment lost 5 bases and the V segment lost 3 bases, leaving 8 bases of the junction unmatched. DNA for the CDR3: TGCGCCAGCAGCCACCATAGCGGGAGGGCCGGTGAGACCCAGTACTTC. Protein product: CASSHHSGRAGETQYF.

This chain links TRBV12-3 or TRBV12-4 with TRBJ2-2, with 12 bases fitting TRBD2. The CDR3 spans 18 residues. J was trimmed by 4 bases and V by 1 base; bases with no gene match: 7. The CDR3 bases are TGTGCCAGCAGTTTAGAAGGTCGACTAGCGGGAGTCACCGGGGAGCTGTTTTTT. It specifies CASSLEGRLAGVTGELFF.

This clonotype was seen more than once but under ten times. The chain couples TRBV3-1 to TRBJ2-1; D is possibly TRBD1 (6 bases). Trimming shortened V by 4 bases and J by 15 bases, and 19 bases separated the two germline ends. From germline, CDR1 is LGHDT and CDR2 YNNKEL (reference sequence). This CDR3 region has 13 residues. The CDR3 here is CASSPKKIGGRFF. DNA of the CDR3: TGTGCCAGCAGCCCCAAGAAAATTGGGGGCCGGTTCTTC.

V gene TRBV25-1 combines with J gene TRBJ2-7; D ambiguous. Germline CDR1 MGHDK, CDR2 SYGVNS. The CDR3 covers 13 residues. The ends were cut back, 5 bases at V and 2 bases at J, with 10 bases in the middle. The CDR3 DNA follows: TGTGCCAGCAGTTCGATTATTGCCTACGAGCAGTACTTC. As protein: CASSSIIAYEQYF.

This clonotype turned up a few times. The chain is built from TRBV7-9 and TRBJ2-5; D call uncertain. Trimming pared 10 bases from V and 4 bases from J, leaving 10 bases between. Germline V gene lookup returns CDR1 SEHNR and CDR2 FQNEAQ (reference sequence). The CDR3 covers 11 residues. In nucleotides, the CDR3 is TGTGCCACCGCAAAAACAGAGACCCAGTACTTC. This sequence encodes CATAKTETQYF.

The genes are TRBV11-2 and TRBJ2-1, with TRBD2 matching 7 bases. The ends lost 6 bases at V and 6 bases at J; junction bases unmatched: 23. Per the germline V gene, CDR1 is SGHAT and CDR2 is FQNNGV. The length of the CDR3 is 19 residues. The CDR3 protein is CASSWEGPSYLPSPNEQFF. The CDR3 DNA follows: TGTGCCAGCAGTTGGGAGGGTCCCTCATACCTTCCATCCCCCAATGAGCAGTTCTTC.

This clonotype came up a few times. This chain joins TRBV5-1 and TRBJ2-7; 8 nucleotides match TRBD2. The CDR3 has 15 residues. CDR1 is SGHRS and CDR2 is YFSETQ in the germline V gene. The V segment lost 2 bases and the J segment 1 base; nucleotides outside the gene matches: 5. Here the CDR3 reads CASSFLRGGSYEQYF. The CDR3 DNA is TGCGCCAGCAGCTTCCTACGGGGGGGATCCTACGAGCAGTACTTC. The full variable domain, its missing parts supplied by reference TRBV5-1 and TRBJ2-7, is KAGVTQTPRYLIKTRGQQVTLSCSPISGHRSVSWYQQTPGQGLQFLFEYFSETQRNKGNFPGRFSGRQFSNSRSEMNVSTLELGDSALYLCASSFLRGGSYEQYFGPGTRLTVT.

A few counts support this clonotype. The V and J genes are TRBV20-1 and TRBJ1-2; perhaps TRBD1 as D (5 bases). The V end was cut by 6 bases, the J end by 3 bases, with 14 bases between. Per germline, CDR1 DFQATT and CDR2 SNEGSKA (reference sequence). The CDR3 totals 13 residues. In DNA, the CDR3 is TGCAGTGCCCTCGGGGGATTGGACTATGGCTACACCTTC. Translating it yields CSALGGLDYGYTF.

A few counts support this clonotype. The chain combines TRBV12-3 or TRBV12-4 with TRBJ1-4, with no clear D. The CDR3 loop spans 15 amino acids. V dropped 0 bases and J dropped 8 bases, with 13 bases sitting between them. The CDR3 protein is CASSLARKGHEKLFF. Here the CDR3 DNA reads TGTGCCAGCAGTTTAGCGCGTAAAGGGCACGAAAAACTGTTTTTT.

Concerning this clonotype: Its ends do not fully match the called genes, so a read error is possible. This chain connects TRBV7-2 to TRBJ2-3; D is ambiguous. The CDR3 length is 12 residues. Germline lookup yields CDR1 SGHTA and CDR2 FQGNSA. The CDR3: CASSLVTYTQYF. For the CDR3, the DNA is TGTGCCAGCAGCTTGGTCACATATACGCAGTATTTT.

This sequence joins TRBV7-9 and TRBJ2-7, with D possibly TRBD1 on 5 matching bases. CDR3 length: 15 amino acids. Germline V lookup: CDR1 SEHNR, CDR2 FQNEAQ (reference sequence). Trimming took 1 base from V and 3 from J, leaving 13 bases between them. For the CDR3, the DNA is TGTGCCAGCAGCTTAGAAGGGGTCAAACGCTACGAGCAGTACTTC. The encoded protein is CASSLEGVKRYEQYF.

The CDR3 DNA is TGTGCCAGCAGTGACCCGGTGACCCAGTACTTC. It translates to CASSDPVTQYF. The chain carries TRBV25-1 and TRBJ2-5; D unclear. V was pared by 3 bases and J by 7 bases, with 6 bases between. Germline lookup yields CDR1 MGHDK and CDR2 SYGVNS. The CDR3 length is 11 residues. Using reference TRBV25-1 and TRBJ2-5 for the parts outside the CDR3, the full variable domain is EADIYQTPRYLVIGTGKKITLECSQTMGHDKMYWYQQDPGMELHLIHYSYGVNSTEKGDLSSESTVSRIRTEHFPLTLESARPSHTSQYLCASSDPVTQYFGPGTRLLVL.

The chain is built from TRBV7-9 and TRBJ2-7; 9 bases agree with TRBD1. The CDR3 covers 17 residues. Germline-derived CDR1 and CDR2 are SEHNR and FQNEAQ (reference sequence). V was pared by 5 bases and J by 1 base, with 12 bases of the junction left unmatched. CDR3 bases: TGTGCCAGCAGCCCTAGCCCCCCCGGGACAGGGTCCTACGAGCAGTACTTC. Protein sequence: CASSPSPPGTGSYEQYF.

This clonotype showed up just a few times. The chain has TRBV5-1 and TRBJ2-3; D may correspond to TRBD1 or TRBD2 (5 bases each). The CDR3 runs 15 residues. Germline lookup yields CDR1 SGHRS and CDR2 YFSETQ. V was trimmed by 5 bases and J by 0 bases, leaving 13 bases between them. CDR3 sequence reads: CASRWDPGSTDTQYF. The CDR3 nucleotides read TGCGCCAGCAGGTGGGACCCTGGTAGCACAGATACGCAGTATTTT.

The chain employs TRBV7-8 and TRBJ2-3; D unresolved. V lost 1 base and J 1 base, leaving 9 bases between the germline ends. The CDR3 is made up of 15 amino acids. Germline CDR1 SGHVS, CDR2 FQNEAQ. This CDR3 reads CASSLVGSRTDTQYF. In nucleotides, the CDR3 is TGTGCCAGCAGCTTAGTCGGGTCTCGCACAGATACGCAGTATTTT.

This clonotype has a handful of counts. The chain links TRBV10-2 to TRBJ2-1, with 9 bases matching TRBD2. This CDR3 comprises 17 residues. The ends lost 4 bases at V and 7 bases at J; junction bases unmatched: 14. Germline CDR1 reads WSHSY; CDR2 reads SAAADI. The CDR3 protein is CASSGVGREGRWNEQFF. In DNA, the CDR3 is TGCGCCAGCAGTGGGGTGGGGCGGGAGGGCCGGTGGAATGAGCAGTTCTTC.

This rearrangement joins TRBV6-1 to TRBJ2-1; 10 bases match TRBD1. In germline, CDR1 is MNHNS, CDR2 SASEGT. V lost 7 bases, J lost 6 bases, and 3 bases stayed unmatched. This CDR3 spans 13 amino acids. CDR3: CASTGQGFNEQFF. CDR3 sequence (DNA): TGTGCCAGCACGGGACAGGGGTTCAATGAGCAGTTCTTC.

This clonotype was recorded a few times. The rearrangement uses TRBV4-1 and TRBJ1-2; D unclear. Trimming left V 1 base short and J 5 bases short, with 11 bases between. CDR1 and CDR2 from the germline V gene are MGHRA and YSYEKL. There are 14 residues in the CDR3. The CDR3 DNA sequence: TGCGCCAGCAGCCAAGCAACCGGGGTTTATGGCTACACCTTC. As protein: CASSQATGVYGYTF.

This clonotype has only a few counts. V is TRBV12-3 or TRBV12-4 and J is TRBJ2-3; no reliable D call. The CDR3 contains 16 residues. The V end was cut by 3 bases, the J end by 0 bases, with 13 bases between. The CDR3 nucleotides are TGTGCCAGCAGTTTTGGGCGTACCACTAGCACAGATACGCAGTATTTT. As protein: CASSFGRTTSTDTQYF.

The J gene is TRBJ2-7, the V gene TRBV11-3; tentatively, D is TRBD2 (6 bases). CDR1 and CDR2 (germline): SGHNT, YENEEA. The CDR3 runs 14 residues. V lost 1 base, J lost 2 bases, and 9 bases lay in between. This CDR3 is CASSLGGNPYEQYF. CDR3 DNA: TGTGCCAGCAGCTTAGGCGGGAATCCCTACGAGCAGTACTTC. The entire variable domain, with the rest obtained from reference TRBV11-3 and TRBJ2-7, is as follows: EAGVVQSPRYKIIEKKQPVAFWCNPISGHNTLYWYLQNLGQGPELLIRYENEEAVDDSQLPKDRFSAERLKGVDSTLKIQPAELGDSAVYLCASSLGGNPYEQYFGPGTRLTVT.

This clonotype has a handful of counts. The chain uses TRBV19 and TRBJ2-7, with 11 bases identical to TRBD2. Germline loops: CDR1 LNHDA, CDR2 SQIVND (reference sequence). The ends lost 5 bases at V and 2 bases at J; junction bases unmatched: 11. CDR3 length: 17 amino acids. CDR3: CASSLLAGGSRPYEQYF. The CDR3 nucleotides are TGTGCCAGTAGTCTTCTAGCGGGAGGAAGTAGGCCCTACGAGCAGTACTTC.

This chain connects TRBV20-1 to TRBJ2-7; D could derive from TRBD1 or TRBD2 (5 bases each). The CDR3 length is 13 residues. The V and J ends lost 4 bases and 2 bases respectively, with 12 bases between them. Germline-derived CDR1 and CDR2 are DFQATT and SNEGSKA (reference sequence). CDR3: CSAIPQGPYEQYF. Here the CDR3 DNA reads TGCAGTGCTATCCCTCAGGGACCCTACGAGCAGTACTTC.

This CDR3 reads CASSGPVRVLGEQFF. In nucleotides, the CDR3 is TGCGCCAGCAGCGGCCCCGTCAGGGTATTAGGTGAGCAGTTCTTC. The chain combines TRBV5-1 with TRBJ2-1; a weak D match, TRBD1 (5 bases). Germline V gives CDR1 SGHRS, CDR2 YFSETQ. The CDR3 is 15 amino acids. V lost 4 bases to trimming and J lost 9 bases, with 20 bases between them.

The genes are TRBV7-2 and TRBJ2-1; possible D gene TRBD2, 5 bases. Germline assignment: CDR1 SGHTA and CDR2 FQGNSA. V lost 4 bases to trimming and J lost 1 base, with 17 bases between them. There are 17 residues in the CDR3. The CDR3 protein is CASSSSRTGGSYNEQFF. The CDR3 DNA is TGTGCCAGCAGCTCCAGTCGGACTGGCGGGTCCTACAATGAGCAGTTCTTC.

This chain connects TRBV2 to TRBJ2-2; the D gene could be TRBD1 or TRBD2 (6 bases each). The CDR3 loop spans 15 amino acids. The V gene's germline CDR1 is SNHLY and CDR2 FYNNEI. Trimming shortened V by 3 bases and J by 5 bases, and 13 bases separated the two germline ends. The CDR3 nucleotides are TGTGCCAGCAGTGACCGGGCGGGGACAACCGGGGAGCTGTTTTTT. It translates to CASSDRAGTTGELFF.

This clonotype appeared many times. The junction does not match germline at one end; this may be a read error. This sequence joins TRBV12-3 or TRBV12-4 and TRBJ2-3; 7 positions match TRBD2. The CDR3 has 14 amino acids. This CDR3 reads CASRLAGSTDTQYF. In DNA, the CDR3 is TGTGCCAGCAGATTAGCGGGCTCCACAGATACGCAGTATTTT.

This clonotype was seen only a few times. The J gene is TRBJ2-3, the V gene TRBV13; D is possibly TRBD1 (6 bases). Germline V gives CDR1 PRHDT, CDR2 FYEKMQ (reference sequence). V was cut by 4 bases and J by 0 bases, with 17 bases left in between. The CDR3 extends over 17 amino acids. DNA for the CDR3: TGTGCCAGCAGCTCGGACAGACCAACCCTTAGCACAGATACGCAGTATTTT. Protein: CASSSDRPTLSTDTQYF.

The rearrangement uses TRBV12-3 or TRBV12-4 and TRBJ2-3; tentative D call: TRBD2 (7 bases). Trimming cost V 0 bases and J 5 bases, with 12 bases left between them. This CDR3 is 15 amino acids long. CDR3 bases: TGTGCCAGCAGTTTAGCTGGGGGGGGCCGAGATACGCAGTATTTT. Protein: CASSLAGGGRDTQYF.